This entry concerns a single T cell receptor (beta chain). The antigen this receptor binds is unknown. No qualities accompany the bases; no much larger clone lies one base away. This record belongs to a study of blood T cell repertoires in COVID-19 (dated by TCRdb to about 2020). Context from the whole study: Samples from collaborators originated in the United States, Italy and Spain and spanned both the acute and convalescent phases of COVID-19. The prospective study material was composed of cDNA or gDNA derived from T cells, B-cell-depleted T cells, or PBMCs. Deeply sampled blood TCRbeta repertoires from subjects exposed to, actively infected with, or recovered from COVID-19 were included in the dataset. The repertoires were released in a freely available public database intended as a resource for research on the immune response to SARS-CoV-2. Samples came from the ongoing ImmuneRACE study (first 160 participants) plus 1,254 subjects from 6 global collaborators. A de-identified subject ID, COVID-19 status, age in years and sex were almost always included in the sample metadata. Where available, HLA class I and class II types were obtained from metadata supplied by the sample provider rather than from assay-based typing. Study-wide conclusions, independent of this receptor: The amount of clinical and demographic metadata varied by source and participant and was provided uncurated.

A second Seattle source provided samples from volunteer blood donors who had recovered from COVID-19. Each collaborating institution followed its own protocols to collect whole blood in K2EDTA tubes. For TCRbeta analysis, collaborator samples were shipped as frozen whole blood, as isolated PBMCs, or as DNA extracted from either sample type. TCRbeta CDR3 regions were amplified from genomic DNA by means of the immunoSEQ Assay, a bias-controlled multiplex PCR. Per the source publication's procedure: The number of nucleated cells in each sample was estimated by amplification of reference gene primers within the assay. To quantify the absolute abundance of each unique TCRbeta CDR3 rearrangement, sequence reads were collapsed and filtered. For each sample, productive Simpson clonality was calculated as the square root of Simpson's diversity index across productive rearrangements. TCRdb holds this immuneACCESS table with in-frame rearrangements only. Some clones are missing; in checked studies, unresolved V genes explain under half, and the rest has no known cause. The D gene and trimming were derived from the DNA, and the V and J assignments and clone size from that table. The sample table records 280,000 or so clones; approximately 88% of these occur just once. More than 6.5% of the sample is taken by the ten largest.

As encoded in the germline V gene, CDR1 is SGHRS while CDR2 is YFSETQ. The trim is 4 bases for V and 3 bases for J, with a gap of 11 bases between the germline ends. The CDR3 runs 14 amino acids, cysteine and phenylalanine included. CDR3 DNA only is kept here, 42 bases in frame from base 1. The material sequenced was peripheral blood. The receptor comes from a woman between 25 and 40 years old who had recovered from COVID-19. The rearrangement combines TRBV5-1 with TRBJ2-4, with the D gene call left open. The CDR3 amino acid sequence is: CASSIDTDKNIQYF. The DNA is TGCGCCAGCAGCATTGACACGGACAAAAACATTCAGTACTTC.